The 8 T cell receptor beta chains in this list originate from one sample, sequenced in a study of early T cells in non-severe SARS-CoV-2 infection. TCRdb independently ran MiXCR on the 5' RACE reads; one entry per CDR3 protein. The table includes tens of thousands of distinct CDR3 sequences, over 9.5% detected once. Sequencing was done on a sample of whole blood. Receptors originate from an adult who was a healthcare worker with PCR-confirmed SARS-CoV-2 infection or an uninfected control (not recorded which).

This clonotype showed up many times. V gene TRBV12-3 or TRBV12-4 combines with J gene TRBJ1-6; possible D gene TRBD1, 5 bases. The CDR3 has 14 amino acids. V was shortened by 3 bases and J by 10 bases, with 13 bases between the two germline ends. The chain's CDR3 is CASSFGASGSPLHF. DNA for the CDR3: TGTGCCAGCAGTTTCGGGGCGTCGGGGTCACCCCTCCACTTT.

Written as DNA, the CDR3 is TGTGCCAGCAGCCCAATTTCTAGCGGGAGGTACAATGAGCAGTTCTTC. This translates into CASSPISSGRYNEQFF. The chain combines TRBV3-1 with TRBJ2-1, with 11 bases aligning to TRBD2. Germline assignment: CDR1 LGHDT and CDR2 YNNKEL (reference sequence). This CDR3 has 16 residues. The V and J ends lost 4 bases and 4 bases, in that order; junction bases with no gene match: 6.

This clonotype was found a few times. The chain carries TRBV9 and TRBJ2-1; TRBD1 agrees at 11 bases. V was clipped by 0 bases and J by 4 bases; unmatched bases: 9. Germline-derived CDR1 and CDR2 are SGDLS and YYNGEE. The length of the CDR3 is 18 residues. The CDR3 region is CASSVGSGTGGRYNEQFF. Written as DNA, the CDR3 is TGTGCCAGCAGCGTAGGTAGTGGGACAGGGGGGAGGTACAATGAGCAGTTCTTC.

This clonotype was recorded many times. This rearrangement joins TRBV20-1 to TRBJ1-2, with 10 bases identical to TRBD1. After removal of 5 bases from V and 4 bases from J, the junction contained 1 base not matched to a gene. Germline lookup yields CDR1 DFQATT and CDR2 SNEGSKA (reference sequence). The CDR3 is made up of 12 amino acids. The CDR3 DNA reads TGCAGTGCTTGGACAGGGGGCTATGGCTACACCTTC. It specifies CSAWTGGYGYTF.

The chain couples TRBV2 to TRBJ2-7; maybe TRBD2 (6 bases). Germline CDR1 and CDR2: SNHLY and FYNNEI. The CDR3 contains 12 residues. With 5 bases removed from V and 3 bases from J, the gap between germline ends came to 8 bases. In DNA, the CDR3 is TGTGCCAGCAGTTGGAGGGACTACGAGCAGTACTTC. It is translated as CASSWRDYEQYF. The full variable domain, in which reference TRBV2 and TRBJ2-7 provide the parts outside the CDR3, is EPEVTQTPSHQVTQMGQEVILRCVPISNHLYFYWYRQILGQKVEFLVSFYNNEISEKSEIFDDQFSVERPDGSNFTLKIRSTKLEDSAMYFCASSWRDYEQYFGPGTRLTVT.

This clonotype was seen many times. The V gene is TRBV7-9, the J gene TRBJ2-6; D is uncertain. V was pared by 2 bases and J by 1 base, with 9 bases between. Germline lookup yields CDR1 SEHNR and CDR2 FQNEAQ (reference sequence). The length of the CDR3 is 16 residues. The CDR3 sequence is CASSLSTQSGANVLTF. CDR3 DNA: TGTGCCAGCAGCTTATCTACACAGTCTGGGGCCAACGTCCTGACTTTC.

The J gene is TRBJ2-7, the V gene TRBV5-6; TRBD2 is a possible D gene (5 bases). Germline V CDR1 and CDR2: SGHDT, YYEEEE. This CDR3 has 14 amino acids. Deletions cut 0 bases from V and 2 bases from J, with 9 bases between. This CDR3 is CASSLAGITYEQYF. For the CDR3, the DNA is TGTGCCAGCAGCTTGGCCGGGATAACCTACGAGCAGTACTTC.

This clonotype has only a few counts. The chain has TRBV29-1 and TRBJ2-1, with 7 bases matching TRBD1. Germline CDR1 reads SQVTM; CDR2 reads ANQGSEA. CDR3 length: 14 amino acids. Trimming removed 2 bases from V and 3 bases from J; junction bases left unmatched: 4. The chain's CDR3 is CSVESGQIYNEQFF. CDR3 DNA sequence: TGCAGCGTTGAATCGGGACAGATCTACAATGAGCAGTTCTTC.